One and the same sample provided the 27 T cell receptor beta chains below, sequenced in a study of T cells in Graves' hyperthyroidism and ophthalmopathy. Amplified regions were TCR beta CDR3 sequences from RNA transcripts. When the TCR CDR3 underwent first-round RT-PCR, the HTBI primer set was used. TCRdb reprocessed the multiplex PCR reads with MiXCR, giving one entry per CDR3 protein. The repertoire has about 640,000 distinct CDR3 sequences, 14% of them found once; the top ten carry approximately 13%. Sequencing was carried out using blood. Every receptor here comes from a woman aged 50 to 65 with Graves' ophthalmopathy.

The chain joins TRBV5-1 to TRBJ1-6, with 8 positions matching TRBD1. Trimming cost V 4 bases and J 8 bases; bases outside gene matches: 5. The germline gives CDR1 SGHRS, CDR2 YFSETQ. The CDR3 is 14 amino acids. The CDR3 protein is CASSRDRPHSPLHF. CDR3 nucleotides: TGCGCCAGCAGCCGGGACAGGCCTCATTCACCCCTCCACTTT.

This clonotype was counted between two and nine times. V is TRBV4-1 and J is TRBJ2-2; 9 nucleotides line up with TRBD1. Germline V CDR1 and CDR2: MGHRA, YSYEKL. V lost 4 bases and J lost 8; bases outside the gene matches: 11. This CDR3 has 16 amino acids. The CDR3 DNA reads TGCGCCAGCAGCCTGGGCAAACAGGGGGCGCTTGGGGAGCTGTTTTTT. Amino acids: CASSLGKQGALGELFF.

This clonotype was picked up many times. This rearrangement joins TRBV5-1 to TRBJ1-2; the match to TRBD1 covers 10 bases. CDR3 length: 15 amino acids. Germline CDR1 reads SGHRS; CDR2 reads YFSETQ. The ends lost 3 bases at V and 4 bases at J; junction bases unmatched: 6. The CDR3 bases are TGCGCCAGCAGCTCCGGGACAGGGGCTACCTATGGCTACACCTTC. Its protein product is CASSSGTGATYGYTF.

The CDR3 region is CASSVSGLGTEAFF. The CDR3, as DNA: TGTGCCAGCAGTGTTTCAGGGTTGGGGACTGAAGCTTTCTTT. The rearrangement joins TRBV6-1 to TRBJ1-1, with D perhaps TRBD1 (5 bases). The V gene's germline CDR1 is MNHNS and CDR2 SASEGT. V shed 4 bases and J shed 5 bases, with 14 bases lying between them. CDR3 length: 14 residues.

This clonotype was detected many times. The chain combines TRBV7-2 with TRBJ1-4; 9 nucleotides match TRBD1. V was pared by 2 bases and J by 8 bases, with 12 bases of the junction left unmatched. Germline assignment: CDR1 SGHTA and CDR2 FQGNSA. CDR3 size: 17 residues. The CDR3 sequence: CASSLQGTRTGVEKLFF. DNA of the CDR3: TGTGCCAGCAGCTTACAAGGGACGAGGACAGGGGTAGAAAAACTGTTTTTT.

Turning to this clonotype: This clone may be a read error of a much larger clone one base away. The chain uses TRBV7-2 and TRBJ2-1, with TRBD2 identical over 16 bases. Germline assignment: CDR1 SGHTA and CDR2 FQGNSA. The CDR3 consists of 17 residues. The ends lost 5 bases at V and 10 bases at J; junction bases unmatched: 11. CDR3 region: CASSPGLAGGPRGEQFF. In DNA, the CDR3 is TGTGCCAGCAGCCCGGGACTAGCGGGAGGGCCCCGAGGGGAGCAGTTCTTC.

The chain carries TRBV7-9 and TRBJ1-2; D perhaps matches TRBD1 (6 bases). Trimming took 5 bases from V and 8 from J, leaving 21 bases between them. Germline assignment: CDR1 SEHNR and CDR2 FQNEAQ (reference sequence). The CDR3 extends over 15 amino acids. CDR3 sequence reads: CASSPRASWGGGYTF. The DNA for the CDR3 is TGTGCCAGCAGCCCACGGGCCTCTTGGGGGGGCGGCTACACCTTC.

Ten or more counts support this clonotype. The rearrangement uses TRBV20-1 and TRBJ1-1; a weak D match, TRBD1 (6 bases). The CDR3 is made up of 16 amino acids. V was clipped by 2 bases and J by 5 bases, with 21 bases between them. Per the germline V gene, CDR1 is DFQATT and CDR2 is SNEGSKA (reference sequence). In DNA form, the CDR3 reads TGCAGTGCTAGAAGGGGGGGCACAGGTGTTAAGACTGAAGCTTTCTTT. It encodes CSARRGGTGVKTEAFF.

The chain carries TRBV13 and TRBJ2-7, with 7 positions matching TRBD2. V dropped 1 base and J dropped 3; count of bases not matched to a gene: 9. Germline loops: CDR1 PRHDT, CDR2 FYEKMQ (reference sequence). The CDR3 contains 16 residues. In DNA, the CDR3 is TGTGCCAGCAGCTTAGTGTCCGGGACTACCCTCTACGAGCAGTACTTC. It specifies CASSLVSGTTLYEQYF.

The table lists this clonotype with many counts. This chain uses TRBV6-1 with TRBJ2-3; 7 bases line up with TRBD2. Losses at the gene ends were 7 bases for V and 8 bases for J; bases not matched to a gene: 12. Germline V gene data show CDR1 as MNHNS and CDR2 as SASEGT. This CDR3 region has 14 residues. CDR3 region: CASNPSGPGGTQYF. CDR3 DNA sequence: TGTGCCAGCAATCCTAGCGGTCCGGGTGGTACGCAGTATTTT.

The rearrangement uses TRBV20-1 and TRBJ2-7, with 9 bases matching TRBD1. CDR3 length: 15 residues. J was trimmed by 2 bases and V by 5 bases; bases with no gene match: 10. Germline CDR1 DFQATT, CDR2 SNEGSKA (reference sequence). The CDR3 spells CSALLGTGLPYEQYF. For the CDR3, the DNA is TGCAGTGCTCTCCTCGGGACAGGGTTGCCCTACGAGCAGTACTTC.

This clonotype was detected only a few times. The chain recombines TRBV3-1 with TRBJ2-7; D is undetermined. The CDR3 sequence is 14 residues long. Trimming took 0 bases from V and 3 from J, leaving 9 bases between them. Germline loops: CDR1 LGHDT, CDR2 YNNKEL (reference sequence). The CDR3 sequence: CASSQDPVGYEQYF. For the CDR3, the DNA is TGTGCCAGCAGCCAAGATCCAGTCGGCTACGAGCAGTACTTC.

This clonotype came up once. The V gene is TRBV20-1, the J gene TRBJ2-5; 10 bases line up with TRBD2. The CDR3 runs to 14 residues. Germline assignment: CDR1 DFQATT and CDR2 SNEGSKA (reference sequence). Trimming cost V 2 bases and J 8 bases; bases outside gene matches: 8. The CDR3 bases are TGCAGTGCTAGACTTATAGCGGGAGGAGGTACCCAGTACTTC. It yields the protein CSARLIAGGGTQYF.

This clonotype was seen many times. The CDR3 loop reads CASSLKQEQTEAFF. CDR3 DNA: TGTGCCAGCTCACTTAAACAAGAACAAACTGAAGCTTTCTTT. The chain carries TRBV18 and TRBJ1-1, with D unclear. Germline loops: CDR1 KGHSH, CDR2 LQKENI. The germline V and J ends were trimmed by 4 bases and 5 bases, with 14 bases remaining between them. CDR3 length: 14 residues.

This clonotype has a single count. Just one base apart from a much larger clone, this may be a read error. V and J are TRBV27 and TRBJ2-6; 12 positions agree with TRBD2. With V trimmed by 6 bases and J by 4 bases, 10 bases remained unmatched. This CDR3 contains 18 residues. CDR1 and CDR2 (germline): MNHEY, SMNVEV (reference sequence). The CDR3 region has the DNA TGTGCCAGCAGCCATCCTAGCGGGGGGGCCTTAGGGGCCAACGTCCTGACTTTC. The encoded protein is CASSHPSGGALGANVLTF.

This clonotype came up many times. The chain employs TRBV7-9 and TRBJ2-3; 8 bases map to TRBD2. Per germline, CDR1 SEHNR and CDR2 FQNEAQ (reference sequence). The length of the CDR3 is 14 residues. J gave up 5 bases and V 0 bases, and 1 base lay outside the gene matches. This chain's CDR3 is CASSLAGLGDTQYF. CDR3 nucleotide sequence: TGTGCCAGCAGCTTAGCGGGACTAGGAGATACGCAGTATTTT.

This clonotype was detected many times. The chain combines TRBV7-2 with TRBJ2-2; D remains unclear. V lost 2 bases and J lost 2, with 9 bases in between. This CDR3 region has 15 residues. Germline V gene lookup returns CDR1 SGHTA and CDR2 FQGNSA. CDR3 DNA: TGTGCCAGCAGCTTACAAAGACTCAACACCGGGGAGCTGTTTTTT. Protein product: CASSLQRLNTGELFF.

The genes are TRBV19 and TRBJ2-2, with D hard to call. Trimming removed 7 bases at V and 8 bases at J, with 14 bases between. The CDR3 spans 13 residues. CDR1 is LNHDA, CDR2 SQIVND, per germline (reference sequence). CDR3 DNA: TGTGCCAGTATCCGAGGATGGCCTGGGGAGCTGTTTTTT. It encodes CASIRGWPGELFF.

Only a few counts were recorded for this clonotype. The CDR3 here is CATSSSGGLQETQYF. In DNA, the CDR3 is TGTGCCACCAGCAGTTCCGGCGGCCTCCAAGAGACCCAGTACTTC. The chain carries TRBV15 and TRBJ2-5; D not certain. Germline CDR1 and CDR2: LNHNV and YYDKDF (reference sequence). The CDR3 covers 15 residues. The V end was cut by 3 bases, the J end by 1 base, with 12 bases between.

This clonotype appeared many times. The genes are TRBV3-1 and TRBJ2-3; D unresolved. The CDR3 has 15 amino acids. Looked up from germline, CDR1 is LGHDT and CDR2 is YNNKEL (reference sequence). V shed 5 bases and J shed 0 bases, with 12 bases lying between them. DNA of the CDR3: TGTGCCAGCAGCTTAGGACCGACTAGCACAGATACGCAGTATTTT. Its protein is CASSLGPTSTDTQYF.

The CDR3 nucleotides read TGTGCCAGCAGCTTAGCGCAGGGGGCGAGTGGCTACACCTTC. Amino acid sequence: CASSLAQGASGYTF. The J gene is TRBJ1-2, the V gene TRBV7-9; 8 bases align to TRBD1. The CDR3 runs to 14 residues. Germline V lookup: CDR1 SEHNR, CDR2 FQNEAQ (reference sequence). V dropped 0 bases and J dropped 7; count of bases not matched to a gene: 4. Using reference TRBV7-9 and TRBJ1-2 for the parts outside the CDR3, the full variable domain is DTGVSQNPRHKITKRGQNVTFRCDPISEHNRLYWYRQTLGQGPEFLTYFQNEAQLEKSRLLSDRFSAERPKGSFSTLEIQRTEQGDSAMYLCASSLAQGASGYTFGSGTRLTVV.

The table lists this clonotype with many counts. This chain links TRBV10-3 with TRBJ2-3; no definite D call. The CDR3 consists of 15 residues. The V end was cut by 0 bases, the J end by 0 bases, with 7 bases between. Germline CDR1 is ENHRY and CDR2 is SYGVKD. The CDR3 DNA is TGTGCCATCAGTGAGTCGTTGACTAGCACAGATACGCAGTATTTT. It translates to CAISESLTSTDTQYF.

This clonotype was detected a few times. V gene TRBV9 combines with J gene TRBJ2-1, with 10 positions matching TRBD1. The length of the CDR3 is 16 residues. Germline V gene lookup returns CDR1 SGDLS and CDR2 YYNGEE. V lost 4 bases to trimming and J lost 9 bases; unmatched junction nucleotides: 13. CDR3 residues: CASSSHPGQGTIEQFF. The DNA for the CDR3 is TGTGCCAGCAGCTCTCACCCGGGACAGGGGACGATTGAGCAGTTCTTC. The whole variable domain, filled in from reference TRBV9 and TRBJ2-1, reads DSGVTQTPKHLITATGQRVTLRCSPRSGDLSVYWYQQSLDQGLQFLIQYYNGEERAKGNILERFSAQQFPDLHSELNLSSLELGDSALYFCASSSHPGQGTIEQFFGPGTRLTVL.

This clonotype was recorded a few times. This sequence joins TRBV10-3 and TRBJ2-1, with D possibly being TRBD2 (5 bases). Germline V gene data show CDR1 as ENHRY and CDR2 as SYGVKD. Trimming removed 0 bases at V and 2 bases at J, with 8 bases between. The CDR3 contains 15 residues. The CDR3 here is CAISESGGPYNEQFF. The CDR3 nucleotides read TGTGCCATCAGTGAGTCGGGCGGGCCCTACAATGAGCAGTTCTTC.

This chain connects TRBV19 to TRBJ1-3; D remains unclear. V lost 4 bases, J lost 1 base, and 11 bases lay in between. This CDR3 spans 15 amino acids. Germline CDR1 LNHDA, CDR2 SQIVND (reference sequence). The CDR3 loop is CASSTIQASGNTIYF. The CDR3 DNA reads TGTGCCAGTAGTACTATTCAGGCTTCTGGAAACACCATATATTTT.

This clonotype was counted many times. The gene calls are TRBV9 and TRBJ1-6; D perhaps matches TRBD1 (6 bases). Trimming left V 4 bases short and J 2 bases short, with 16 bases between. The CDR3 covers 17 residues. Germline CDR1 reads SGDLS; CDR2 reads YYNGEE. The CDR3 here is CASSTLGADAYNSPLHF. The CDR3 bases are TGTGCCAGCAGCACCCTGGGGGCGGACGCCTATAATTCACCCCTCCACTTT.

The chain carries TRBV9 and TRBJ2-1; D uncertain. From germline, CDR1 is SGDLS and CDR2 YYNGEE. This CDR3 comprises 15 residues. V was shortened by 0 bases and J by 10 bases, with 17 bases between the two germline ends. CDR3 loop: CASSVAKGPHVEQFF. The CDR3 bases are TGTGCCAGCAGCGTAGCTAAGGGCCCACATGTGGAGCAGTTCTTC.